This T cell receptor beta chain appears in the sequencing data of a study of identical twins. This CDR3 spans 12 amino acids. V was trimmed by 5 bases and J by 3 bases, leaving 7 bases between them. The table lists this clonotype with a few counts. As yet, its antigen is unknown. From the 5' RACE reads, TCRdb called clonotypes with MiXCR, one entry per CDR3 protein. The data contain around 340,000 distinct CDR3 sequences, about 12% of them singletons. Study results and caveats: Partial confounding of zero-insertion analyses by invariant MAIT and iNKT cells was possible.

Separately, the same data were catalogued under a study of yellow fever vaccine responses in identical twins.

The sequenced sample consisted of CD8+ T cells sorted from blood. The chain carries TRBV12-3 or TRBV12-4 and TRBJ1-1; D unresolved. The sequence was obtained from a woman aged 18 to 35 in good health. The CDR3 nucleotides are TGTGCCAGCAGTCAGGTTCACACTGAAGCTTTCTTT. Protein sequence: CASSQVHTEAFF.